The 30 T cell receptor beta chains presented below share a single source sample, sequenced in a study of T cells in localized non-small cell lung cancer. Here immunoSEQ multiplex PCR was the method, and the copy in TCRdb shows in-frame clones only, minus some. The sample consists of around 24,000 clones, about 80% of them appearing once. The sample consisted of PBMCs, taken before any cancer treatment. Source of these receptors: a man aged 40 to 75 with stage II lung adenocarcinoma.

The chain joins TRBV6-6 to TRBJ2-7; 8 nucleotides line up with TRBD2. Losses at the gene ends were 4 bases for V and 0 bases for J; bases not matched to a gene: 2. CDR1 is MNHNY, CDR2 SVGAGI, per germline (reference sequence). The length of the CDR3 is 14 residues. The CDR3 here is CASSLAGSSYEQYF. DNA of the CDR3: TGTGCCAGCAGTTTAGCGGGGAGCTCCTACGAGCAGTACTTC.

This chain joins TRBV5-8 and TRBJ2-5; D might be TRBD2 (7 bases). The CDR3 is made up of 15 amino acids. Trimming pared 5 bases from V and 2 bases from J, leaving 16 bases between. In germline, CDR1 is SGHTS, CDR2 YDEGEE. The CDR3 bases are TGTGCCAGCAGAGCGGGACACAGCCTACAAGAGACCCAGTACTTC. It yields the protein CASRAGHSLQETQYF.

The rearrangement links TRBV7-3 to TRBJ2-3; tentatively, D is TRBD1 (5 bases). There are 13 residues in the CDR3. Per germline, CDR1 SGHTA and CDR2 FQGTGA. Between the trimmed V and J ends, which lost 3 bases and 4 bases, there was a span of 8 bases. In DNA form, the CDR3 reads TGTGCCAGCAGCTTCTTAGGGGCAGATACGCAGTATTTT. It specifies CASSFLGADTQYF.

This clone was recorded once. The chain carries TRBV6-5 and TRBJ2-7, with 10 bases aligning to TRBD1. The trim removed 6 bases at V and 1 base at J, leaving 6 bases unmatched. CDR3 length: 15 residues. The germline V gene encodes CDR1 MNHEY and CDR2 SVGAGI. CDR3 loop: CASRSTGGPSYEQYF. The CDR3 region has the DNA TGTGCCAGCAGGTCGACAGGGGGCCCTTCCTACGAGCAGTACTTC.

The rearrangement uses TRBV20-1 and TRBJ1-3, with no clear D. V lost 3 bases to trimming and J lost 4 bases, with 4 bases between them. CDR3 length: 11 residues. CDR1 is DFQATT, CDR2 SNEGSKA, per germline (reference sequence). CDR3 region: CSASGGNTIYF. CDR3 coding DNA: TGCAGTGCTAGCGGGGGAAACACCATATATTTT.

This clone has just a few counts. The chain employs TRBV6-6 and TRBJ1-3; D uncertain. The germline V and J ends were trimmed by 2 bases and 4 bases, with 12 bases remaining between them. The CDR3 has 15 amino acids. Germline V gene data show CDR1 as MNHNY and CDR2 as SVGAGI (reference sequence). The chain's CDR3 is CASSYTSSGGNTIYF. CDR3 DNA sequence: TGTGCCAGCAGTTACACAAGTTCTGGAGGAAACACCATATATTTT.

This chain connects TRBV9 to TRBJ2-1; 7 bases are a match to TRBD1. After removal of 0 bases from V and 6 bases from J, the junction contained 6 bases not matched to a gene. Germline CDR1 reads SGDLS; CDR2 reads YYNGEE. This CDR3 is 15 amino acids long. CDR3 bases: TGTGCCAGCAGCGTAGGGGGACAGCCTACCAATGAGCAGTTCTTC. As protein: CASSVGGQPTNEQFF.

The chain links TRBV18 to TRBJ2-2; tentative D call: TRBD2 (7 bases). This CDR3 is 19 amino acids long. V shed 3 bases and J shed 0 bases, with 20 bases lying between them. Germline CDR1 reads KGHSH; CDR2 reads LQKENI. The CDR3: CASSPRIPGGPANTGELFF. The CDR3 DNA reads as TGTGCCAGCTCACCGAGAATACCGGGGGGCCCGGCGAACACCGGGGAGCTGTTTTTT.

The chain couples TRBV5-4 to TRBJ2-5; 10 bases are a match to TRBD2. This CDR3 comprises 16 residues. Germline CDR1 reads SGHNT; CDR2 reads YYREEE (reference sequence). The J segment lost 4 bases and the V segment lost 1 base, leaving 7 bases of the junction unmatched. The CDR3 DNA sequence: TGTGCCAGCAGCTTGCCTCTCAGCGGGGGGGCAGAGACCCAGTACTTC. Translating gives CASSLPLSGGAETQYF.

The rearrangement links TRBV10-3 to TRBJ2-1, with D possibly called TRBD1 or TRBD2 (5 bases each). Trimming cost V 0 bases and J 7 bases, with 13 bases left between them. This CDR3 spans 15 amino acids. Looked up from germline, CDR1 is ENHRY and CDR2 is SYGVKD. As DNA, the CDR3 is TGTGCCATCAGTGAGTCGGGGACCGCTAGGAATGAGCAGTTCTTC. It specifies CAISESGTARNEQFF.

The V call is TRBV25-1, the J call TRBJ2-2; D may be TRBD1 (6 bases). Trimming removed 6 bases from V and 9 bases from J, with 11 bases in between. Germline V CDR1 and CDR2: MGHDK, SYGVNS. The CDR3 has 12 residues. CDR3 sequence: CASSPRGRELFF. CDR3 in DNA: TGTGCCAGCAGCCCCAGGGGACGGGAGCTGTTTTTT. Complete variable domain (other parts from reference TRBV25-1 and TRBJ2-2): EADIYQTPRYLVIGTGKKITLECSQTMGHDKMYWYQQDPGMELHLIHYSYGVNSTEKGDLSSESTVSRIRTEHFPLTLESARPSHTSQYLCASSPRGRELFFGEGSRLTVL.

V usage is TRBV7-8 and J usage is TRBJ1-5; D not certain. This CDR3 has 12 residues. Germline lookup yields CDR1 SGHVS and CDR2 FQNEAQ. Trimming took 2 bases from V and 11 from J, leaving 10 bases between them. The CDR3 DNA sequence: TGTGCCAGCAGCTTATTGAGACAAGCCCAGCATTTT. Translated: CASSLLRQAQHF.

This chain connects TRBV27 to TRBJ1-2, with D tentatively TRBD1 (5 bases). The CDR3 covers 13 residues. From germline, CDR1 is MNHEY and CDR2 SMNVEV (reference sequence). V was cut by 5 bases and J by 6 bases, with 13 bases left in between. As DNA, the CDR3 is TGTGCCAGCAGTGACGTTTGGGGGAATGGCTACACCTTC. This translates into CASSDVWGNGYTF.

This sequence joins TRBV5-1 and TRBJ1-1, with 10 bases lining up with TRBD1. The germline V gene has CDR1 SGHRS and CDR2 YFSETQ. The CDR3 has 14 residues. Trimming cost V 4 bases and J 3 bases; bases outside gene matches: 3. The CDR3 nucleotides are TGCGCCAGCAGCCGGGGGACAGGGGACACTGAAGCTTTCTTT. Encoded protein: CASSRGTGDTEAFF. Full variable domain (rest looked up from reference TRBV5-1 and TRBJ1-1): KAGVTQTPRYLIKTRGQQVTLSCSPISGHRSVSWYQQTPGQGLQFLFEYFSETQRNKGNFPGRFSGRQFSNSRSEMNVSTLELGDSALYLCASSRGTGDTEAFFGQGTRLTVV.

In DNA form, the CDR3 reads TGTGCCTGGAGTGTTCCACTGCAGGGGGCGCCAGAGACCCAGTACTTC. Its protein is CAWSVPLQGAPETQYF. The rearrangement links TRBV30 to TRBJ2-5, with TRBD1 matching over 8 bases. This CDR3 spans 16 amino acids. CDR1 and CDR2 (germline): GTSNPN, SVGIG (reference sequence). The trim removed 0 bases at V and 4 bases at J, leaving 10 bases unmatched.

This clone was seen a few times. The chain is built from TRBV10-3 and TRBJ2-7; D remains ambiguous. The CDR3 runs to 14 residues. Germline V CDR1 and CDR2: ENHRY, SYGVKD. V was trimmed by 6 bases and J by 0 bases, leaving 12 bases between them. The CDR3: CAIRGASPSYEQYF. The CDR3 nucleotides are TGTGCCATCAGGGGCGCTTCTCCCTCCTACGAGCAGTACTTC.

This chain connects TRBV27 to TRBJ2-3; D is ambiguous. The CDR3 extends over 11 amino acids. Trimming left V 3 bases short and J 9 bases short, with 7 bases between. Germline V lookup: CDR1 MNHEY, CDR2 SMNVEV (reference sequence). The CDR3 region is CASSLFGTQYF. Here the CDR3 DNA reads TGTGCCAGCAGTTTGTTCGGGACGCAGTATTTT.

V and J are TRBV7-9 and TRBJ1-4; the D is unclear. The V end lost 0 bases, the J end lost 3 bases, and 8 bases lay between the germline ends. Germline V gene data show CDR1 as SEHNR and CDR2 as FQNEAQ (reference sequence). The CDR3 loop spans 15 amino acids. CDR3 in DNA: TGTGCCAGCAGCTTAGCCGGTACACCTAATGAAAAACTGTTTTTT. Its translation is CASSLAGTPNEKLFF.

Only one count was recorded for this clone. The rearrangement joins TRBV7-2 to TRBJ2-2; D may be TRBD2 (6 bases). CDR1 and CDR2 (germline): SGHTA, FQGNSA. The CDR3 contains 13 residues. V lost 6 bases and J lost 1, with 6 bases in between. For the CDR3, the DNA is TGTGCCAGCAGAGCGGGGAACACCGGGGAGCTGTTTTTT. Translated, it gives CASRAGNTGELFF.

The chain is built from TRBV7-2 and TRBJ2-5; 7 bases agree with TRBD2. The CDR3 totals 15 residues. Germline CDR1 is SGHTA and CDR2 is FQGNSA. Trimming at V came to 1 base and at J to 5 bases, leaving 7 bases not matched to a gene. This CDR3 is CASSLVAGVLETQYF. CDR3 DNA sequence: TGTGCCAGCAGCTTAGTCGCGGGAGTCCTGGAGACCCAGTACTTC.

This clone came up once. DNA for the CDR3: TGTGCCAGCAGCCCCCCGAGGGGATCCTCCTACGAGCAGTACTTC. This codes for CASSPPRGSSYEQYF. V gene TRBV7-9 combines with J gene TRBJ2-7; tentatively, D is TRBD1 or TRBD2 (5 bases each). Germline V gene sequence: CDR1 SEHNR, CDR2 FQNEAQ (reference sequence). Trimming took off 5 bases at V and 0 bases at J, with 14 bases between the two ends. The CDR3 is made up of 15 amino acids.

The chain's CDR3 is CASSGGTDDEQYF. The DNA for the CDR3 is TGTGCCAGTTCTGGGGGAACTGATGACGAGCAGTACTTC. The gene calls are TRBV6-5 and TRBJ2-7; D assignment may be TRBD1 or TRBD2 (5 bases each). This CDR3 is built from 13 residues. Germline CDR1 is MNHEY and CDR2 is SVGAGI. V was pared by 9 bases and J by 5 bases, with 17 bases between.

A single count supports this clone. CDR3 residues: CASSWREGGGEQYF. The DNA of the CDR3 is TGCGCCAGCAGCTGGCGGGAGGGTGGGGGCGAGCAGTACTTC. The chain is built from TRBV5-1 and TRBJ2-7, with 9 bases aligning to TRBD2. Germline assignment: CDR1 SGHRS and CDR2 YFSETQ. Trimming removed 3 bases from V and 6 bases from J; junction bases left unmatched: 7. CDR3 length: 14 amino acids.

The V call is TRBV4-3, the J call TRBJ2-7; D call uncertain. CDR1 LGHNA and CDR2 YSLEER come from the germline V gene. The V and J ends lost 0 bases and 3 bases respectively, with 9 bases between them. The CDR3 is made up of 14 amino acids. This CDR3 reads CASSQDLTIYEQYF. The CDR3 bases are TGCGCCAGCAGCCAAGATCTGACAATCTACGAGCAGTACTTC.

In this sample, this clone turned up a few times. V and J are TRBV18 and TRBJ2-5; TRBD1 agrees at 7 bases. This CDR3 has 13 residues. In germline, CDR1 is KGHSH, CDR2 LQKENI. The ends lost 3 bases at V and 5 bases at J; junction bases unmatched: 3. DNA for the CDR3: TGTGCCAGCTCACCGGGACAGAGGGAGACCCAGTACTTC. Translation gives CASSPGQRETQYF.

The V and J genes are TRBV28 and TRBJ1-3; 7 bases match TRBD1. V shed 2 bases, J shed 2 bases, and the junction held 3 bases outside the gene matches. The CDR3 is 15 amino acids. Germline V gene lookup returns CDR1 MDHEN and CDR2 SYDVKM. CDR3 residues: CASSLPGTAGNTIYF. CDR3 coding DNA: TGTGCCAGCAGTTTACCGGGGACAGCTGGAAACACCATATATTTT.

The V gene is TRBV11-3, the J gene TRBJ2-1; D ambiguous. Germline V CDR1 and CDR2: SGHNT, YENEEA. This CDR3 is built from 12 residues. Trimming left V 5 bases short and J 8 bases short, with 10 bases between. DNA of the CDR3: TGTGCCAGCAGCCCAGGACCGGATGAGCAGTTCTTC. Amino acid sequence: CASSPGPDEQFF.

V is TRBV10-2 and J is TRBJ2-1; 7 bases map to TRBD1. With V trimmed by 0 bases and J by 9 bases, 5 bases remained unmatched. This CDR3 region has 14 residues. The germline V gene encodes CDR1 WSHSY and CDR2 SAAADI. The CDR3 bases are TGCGCCAGCAGTGAGTCCGGACAGGTAGCTGAGCAGTTCTTC. Translated, it gives CASSESGQVAEQFF.

The genes are TRBV27 and TRBJ2-1, with TRBD2 matching 12 bases. The CDR3 sequence is 13 residues long. V trimming: 6 bases; J trimming: 9 bases; junction bases outside the gene matches: 3. Germline V lookup: CDR1 MNHEY, CDR2 SMNVEV (reference sequence). CDR3 protein: CASSLAGGGEQFF. The CDR3 DNA is TGTGCCAGCAGCCTAGCGGGAGGGGGTGAGCAGTTCTTC.

This clone has only a few counts. The chain combines TRBV4-1 with TRBJ2-7; the match to TRBD2 covers 7 bases. J gave up 6 bases and V 4 bases, and 6 bases lay outside the gene matches. Germline CDR1 and CDR2: MGHRA and YSYEKL. This CDR3 is built from 13 residues. CDR3 coding DNA: TGCGCCAGCAGCCTGGCCGGGGGGAGCGAGCAGTACTTC. Its protein is CASSLAGGSEQYF.